These T cell receptor beta chains were read from a single sample in a study of T cell responses to AZD1222 COVID-19 vaccine. Method: immunoSEQ multiplex PCR; TCRdb's copy keeps in-frame clones and lacks some. The repertoire holds under 170,000 clones, with roughly 90% as singletons. The sample in question was peripheral blood, obtained 28 days after the second AZD1222 dose. These receptors originate from an adult who received the AZD1222 COVID-19 vaccine. Both conserved end residues are part of each CDR3. A D gene is named only where the DNA matches it firmly. Expanded clones are given a class, and other clones once, few, many or no size at all.

>.|TRBV4-1|TRBD1|TRBJ1-6
TGCGCCAGCAGCCAACAACCGGGACAGGGTACCTCCTATAATTCACCCCTCCACTTT
CASSQQPGQGTSYNSPLHF
>.|TRBV30|.|TRBJ1-2
TGTGCCTGGAGTGTGCTGTCACCGGGGTACACCTTC
CAWSVLSPGYTF
>.|TRBV21-1|.|TRBJ2-1
TGTGCCAGCAGCAAGAGGGCTAGCGGGCCTTCTGGAGAGCAGTTCTTC
CASSKRASGPSGEQFF
>.|TRBV5-5|.|TRBJ1-2
TGTGCCAGCAGCCTGAAAGGGAGCCCCTATGGCTACACCTTC
CASSLKGSPYGYTF
>.|TRBV30|.|TRBJ1-4
TGTGCCTGGAGTGTAAGCGGCCATGAAAAACTGTTTTTT
CAWSVSGHEKLFF
>.|TRBV6-5|TRBD1|TRBJ1-6
TGTGCCAGCAGTTACGGCGCTCTCCAGGGACAGGGGTCCCTCCACTTT
CASSYGALQGQGSLHF
>.|TRBV5-6|.|TRBJ1-3
TGTGCCAGCAGCTTGGTATCCCAGGACACCATATATTTT
CASSLVSQDTIYF
>.|TRBV27|.|TRBJ2-7
TGTGCCAGCAGATCCGGACTGAGGAGCTCCTACGAGCAGTACTTC
CASRSGLRSSYEQYF
>.|TRBV6-5|TRBD1|TRBJ1-1
TGTGCCAGCAGTAAACAGGGGCGAGCTTTCTTT
CASSKQGRAFF
>.|TRBV5-1|.|TRBJ2-2
TGCGCCAGCAGCTTAAGAGAGACTACGAACACCGGGGAGCTGTTTTTT
CASSLRETTNTGELFF
>.|TRBV5-1|.|TRBJ2-7
TGCGCCAGCAGCGCCAGGGTCGGCGAGCAGTACTTC
CASSARVGEQYF
>.|TRBV25-1|.|TRBJ2-3
TGTAGCGGAGGGGATTGGGGCACAGATACGCAGTATTTT
CSGGDWGTDTQYF
>once|TRBV15|.|TRBJ1-2
TGTGCCACCAGTCCAACGGGGAGGGGTGGGGATGGCTACACCTTC
CATSPTGRGGDGYTF
>few|TRBV12-3/TRBV12-4|.|TRBJ2-7
TGTGCCAGCAGGGAAGACTTAAGTCGTCAGCAGTACTTC
CASREDLSRQQYF
>.|TRBV11-3|TRBD2|TRBJ2-1
TGTGCCAGCAGCTTCTCGGCTAGCGGATGGAATGAGCAGTTCTTC
CASSFSASGWNEQFF
>.|TRBV28|TRBD2|TRBJ2-1
TGTGCCAGCAGTTCCTTAGCGGGAGGTAGGGATGAGCAGTTCTTC
CASSSLAGGRDEQFF
>.|TRBV27|TRBD1|TRBJ1-4
TGTGCCAGCAGTTCGATCGGAGCAGGGGGCTACGAAAAACTGTTTTTT
CASSSIGAGGYEKLFF
>.|TRBV19|.|TRBJ1-1
TGTGCCAGTAGTCCCCCGGGAGGGAGCACTGAAGCTTTCTTT
CASSPPGGSTEAFF
>.|TRBV7-9|.|TRBJ2-1
TGTGCCAGCAGCTCTAAACCGGGCTATGAGCAGTTCTTC
CASSSKPGYEQFF
>once|TRBV6-5|TRBD1|TRBJ1-6
TGTGCCGCACAGGGGGGCAGTGGATTCTCACCCCTCCACTTT
CAAQGGSGFSPLHF
>.|TRBV6-5|TRBD1|TRBJ1-1
TGTGCCAGCAGTTTAGGGACAGGGGAAGCCACTGAAGCTTTCTTT
CASSLGTGEATEAFF
>once|TRBV29-1|.|TRBJ1-1
TGCAGCGCGAGTGGGACCCTGAACACTGAAGCTTTCTTT
CSASGTLNTEAFF
>.|TRBV5-1|TRBD1|TRBJ2-3
TGCGCCAGCAGCTTCGGGACAGGGGCAGATACGCAGTATTTT
CASSFGTGADTQYF
>.|TRBV5-1|TRBD2|TRBJ2-7
TGCGCCAGCAGCATAGCCGGGACTAGCGGGAACTACGAGCAGTACTTC
CASSIAGTSGNYEQYF
>.|TRBV7-3|TRBD1|TRBJ1-5
TGTGCCAGCAGCTGGGACAGGGATCAGCCCCAGCATTTT
CASSWDRDQPQHF
>.|TRBV10-3|.|TRBJ2-3
TGTGCCATCAGTGAGTCAGAGAGGGATTCGAGCACAGATACGCAGTATTTT
CAISESERDSSTDTQYF
>.|TRBV7-2|.|TRBJ2-3
TGTGCCAGCAGCTTACTTGACGCCGGCACAGATACGCAGTATTTT
CASSLLDAGTDTQYF
>.|TRBV5-4|TRBD1|TRBJ2-7
TGTGCCAGCAGCAATCGGGACAGGGGGGGCTACGAGCAGTACTTC
CASSNRDRGGYEQYF
>.|TRBV28|.|TRBJ1-4
TGTGCCACCCGGGACCCAACAACTAATGAAAAACTGTTTTTT
CATRDPTTNEKLFF
>.|TRBV19|.|TRBJ2-2
TGTGCCAGTAGTATAGAAGTGGGAACCTACACCGGGGAGCTGTTTTTT
CASSIEVGTYTGELFF
>few|TRBV6-5|TRBD2|TRBJ2-7
TGTGCCAGCAGGCGAGCGGGAGCCCCATCCTACGAGCAGTACTTC
CASRRAGAPSYEQYF
>.|TRBV10-1|TRBD1|TRBJ2-7
TGCGCCAGCAGTGAGTCAGGGACAGGGGGTAGCCACGAGCAGTACTTC
CASSESGTGGSHEQYF
>.|TRBV10-3|TRBD1|TRBJ2-7
TGTGCCATCCCGACAGGGGGTTACGAGCAGTACTTC
CAIPTGGYEQYF
>.|TRBV20-1|.|TRBJ2-7
TGCAGTGCTAGCGAGCAGTACTTC
CSASEQYF
>few|TRBV7-2|.|TRBJ2-7
TGTGCCAGCAGCTTAGCGTCCCTTTCGGGCTACGAGCAGTACTTC
CASSLASLSGYEQYF
>few|TRBV30|.|TRBJ1-4
TGTGCCTGGAGCGCCAGGTCCGTTAATGAAAAACTGTTTTTT
CAWSARSVNEKLFF
>.|TRBV24-1|.|TRBJ2-1
TGTGCCACCAGCCCACTCGGGGACAATGAGCAGTTCTTC
CATSPLGDNEQFF
>.|TRBV2|.|TRBJ1-1
TGTGCCAGCAGTGATTTGGTTCCAGGGACTGAAGCTTTCTTT
CASSDLVPGTEAFF
>.|TRBV7-2|TRBD1|TRBJ1-5
TGTGCCAGCAGCTCCGGACAGGCACAGCCCCAGCATTTT
CASSSGQAQPQHF
>.|TRBV11-2|TRBD1|TRBJ2-3
TGTGCCAGCAGCTTCTTGGGACAGGTGAGCACAGATACGCAGTATTTT
CASSFLGQVSTDTQYF
>.|TRBV4-1|TRBD2|TRBJ2-3
TGCGCCAGCAGCTACCGACTAGCGGGATCCCCAGATACGCAGTATTTT
CASSYRLAGSPDTQYF
>.|TRBV14|.|TRBJ1-1
TGTGCCAGCAGCCAACGAGGTTCCACTGAAGCTTTCTTT
CASSQRGSTEAFF
>.|TRBV11-3|.|TRBJ2-7
TGTGCCAGCAGCCCCGAATCTGCCTACGAGCAGTACTTC
CASSPESAYEQYF
>.|TRBV18|.|TRBJ2-1
TGTGCCAGCTCACCGTCCCAGGGCTCCGGGAGCTCCTACAATGAGCAGTTCTTC
CASSPSQGSGSSYNEQFF
>.|TRBV27|.|TRBJ2-2
TGTGCCAGCAGCAAGATAGAGGAGTACACCGGGGAGCTGTTTTTT
CASSKIEEYTGELFF
>once|TRBV28|.|TRBJ1-4
TGTGCCAGCAGCCTCTCGGGGGGAGCTAATGAAAAACTGTTTTTT
CASSLSGGANEKLFF
>.|TRBV30|.|TRBJ1-5
TGTGCCTGGAGTGCCTCGACAGGTGGCTTGCGAAGCAATCAGCCCCAGCATTTT
CAWSASTGGLRSNQPQHF
>.|TRBV19|.|TRBJ1-5
TGTGCCAGTACTTTACCCCATCAGCCCCAGCATTTT
CASTLPHQPQHF
>.|TRBV28|.|TRBJ1-4
TGTGCCAGCAGTTCCGACGGGGGGGTGGAGAAACTGTTTTTT
CASSSDGGVEKLFF
>.|TRBV9|.|TRBJ1-2
TGTGCCAGCAGCGTAGACAGATTACCCTATGGCTACACCTTC
CASSVDRLPYGYTF
>.|TRBV30|TRBD1|TRBJ2-7
TGTGCCTGGCAGGGACAGGGCCCCTACGAGCAGTACTTC
CAWQGQGPYEQYF
>.|TRBV20-1|.|TRBJ1-3
TGCAGTGGGAAGGATGGAAACACCATATATTTT
CSGKDGNTIYF
>.|TRBV5-5|.|TRBJ2-6
TGTGCCAGCAGCTTTATGTTGGGCCCCGGCTCTGGGGCCAACGTCCTGACTTTC
CASSFMLGPGSGANVLTF
>once|TRBV19|.|TRBJ2-6
TGTGCCAGTAGTATTCCTAGCTCTGGGGCCAACGTCCTGACTTTC
CASSIPSSGANVLTF